A selection of T cell receptor beta chains follows, all from one sample in a study of blood T cell repertoires in COVID-19. The protocol was immunoSEQ multiplex PCR, while the TCRdb copy is restricted to in-frame clones and leaves out a portion. The sample includes a few hundred thousand clones, around nine tenths of them seen just once. Sequenced: PBMCs or T cells enriched from blood (not recorded which). All receptors come from a woman in her forties who had been exposed to COVID-19. Both conserved end residues are part of each CDR3. Each record gives: D gene, V gene, J gene, clone size, CDR3 protein, CDR3 DNA. D genes are given only for firm matches. Rows may omit the clone size; those that give it use once, few, many or a size class.

>TRBD2|TRBV7-9|TRBJ2-3|NA
CASSSWRAGGSTDTQYF
TGTGCCAGCAGCTCCTGGAGGGCGGGGGGCTCGACAGATACGCAGTATTTT
>TRBD1|TRBV5-1|TRBJ2-5|once
CASSSTGQYQETQYF
TGCGCCAGCAGCTCGACAGGGCAGTACCAAGAGACCCAGTACTTC
>NA|TRBV28|TRBJ2-7|NA
CASSPSYTGDYEQYF
TGTGCCAGCAGTCCTTCCTATACGGGAGACTACGAGCAGTACTTC
>NA|TRBV27|TRBJ1-1|NA
CASSHEGGATEAFF
TGTGCCAGCAGTCACGAGGGGGGGGCGACTGAAGCTTTCTTT
>NA|TRBV4-3|TRBJ2-2|once
CASSQTSGNTGELFF
TGCGCCAGCAGCCAAACCTCAGGGAACACCGGGGAGCTGTTTTTT
>TRBD1|TRBV24-1|TRBJ2-1|NA
CATSDGTGDRYEQFF
TGTGCCACCAGTGATGGGACAGGGGATCGCTATGAGCAGTTCTTC
>TRBD1|TRBV4-1|TRBJ1-5|NA
CASSQSGTGGYQPQHF
TGCGCCAGCAGCCAATCCGGGACAGGGGGCTATCAGCCCCAGCATTTT
>NA|TRBV9|TRBJ1-2|NA
CASSPAIDPAGDYGYTF
TGTGCCAGCAGCCCAGCAATTGACCCGGCAGGGGACTATGGCTACACCTTC
>NA|TRBV10-3|TRBJ1-1|NA
CAITQGQNTEAFF
TGTGCCATCACCCAGGGACAGAACACTGAAGCTTTCTTT
>NA|TRBV6-5|TRBJ1-1|NA
CASTLFTGNTEAFF
TGTGCCAGCACCCTATTTACAGGGAACACTGAAGCTTTCTTT
>NA|TRBV3-1/TRBV3-2|TRBJ2-2|NA
CASSQVVNTGELFF
TGTGCCAGCAGCCAAGTCGTTAACACCGGGGAGCTGTTTTTT
>NA|TRBV9|TRBJ2-5|NA
CASSVTGEETQYF
TGTGCCAGCAGCGTTACAGGTGAAGAGACCCAGTACTTC
>TRBD1|TRBV7-2|TRBJ1-4|NA
CASGRQGASNEKLFF
TGTGCCAGCGGGCGACAGGGGGCTTCTAATGAAAAACTGTTTTTT
>NA|TRBV5-1|TRBJ2-5|NA
CASSLGGSQETQYF
TGCGCCAGCAGCTTGGGCGGGTCTCAAGAGACCCAGTACTTC
>NA|TRBV7-6|TRBJ2-7|NA
CASSSRGYYEQYF
TGTGCCAGCAGCTCTAGGGGCTACTACGAGCAGTACTTC
>NA|TRBV5-6|TRBJ2-5|NA
CASSLHSREEETQYF
TGTGCCAGCAGCCTGCATTCACGGGAAGAAGAGACCCAGTACTTC
>NA|TRBV20-1|TRBJ2-1|NA
CSASRGTYYNEQFF
TGCAGTGCTAGTAGGGGTACTTACTACAATGAGCAGTTCTTC
>TRBD1|TRBV14|TRBJ2-7|NA
CASSRTGDYEQYF
TGTGCCAGCAGCCGGACAGGGGACTACGAGCAGTACTTC
>NA|TRBV7-3|TRBJ1-3|once
CASSLPTTSGNTIYF
TGTGCCAGCAGCTTGCCAACAACCTCTGGAAACACCATATATTTT
>TRBD1|TRBV20-1|TRBJ1-3|NA
CSASTGWDRGKSGNTIYF
TGCAGTGCTAGTACCGGGTGGGACAGGGGGAAATCCGGAAACACCATATATTTT
>NA|TRBV9|TRBJ1-2|NA
CASSVGSGNYGYTF
TGTGCCAGCAGCGTAGGGTCAGGGAACTATGGCTACACCTTC
>NA|TRBV9|TRBJ1-1|NA
CASSVDRQAEAFF
TGTGCCAGCAGCGTAGATCGGCAGGCTGAAGCTTTCTTT
>NA|TRBV9|TRBJ2-1|NA
CASSVGRAYYNEQFF
TGTGCCAGCAGCGTAGGCAGGGCCTACTACAATGAGCAGTTCTTC
>TRBD1|TRBV27|TRBJ1-2|NA
CASSGQGYYGYTF
TGTGCCAGCAGCGGACAGGGGTACTATGGCTACACCTTC
>TRBD1|TRBV4-2|TRBJ2-2|once
CASRSDRTGELFF
TGTGCCAGCAGGTCGGACAGGACCGGGGAGCTGTTTTTT
>TRBD2|TRBV5-1|TRBJ2-4|once
CASSLDTSGANIAKNIQYF
TGCGCCAGCAGCTTGGACACTAGCGGGGCGAATATAGCCAAAAACATTCAGTACTTC